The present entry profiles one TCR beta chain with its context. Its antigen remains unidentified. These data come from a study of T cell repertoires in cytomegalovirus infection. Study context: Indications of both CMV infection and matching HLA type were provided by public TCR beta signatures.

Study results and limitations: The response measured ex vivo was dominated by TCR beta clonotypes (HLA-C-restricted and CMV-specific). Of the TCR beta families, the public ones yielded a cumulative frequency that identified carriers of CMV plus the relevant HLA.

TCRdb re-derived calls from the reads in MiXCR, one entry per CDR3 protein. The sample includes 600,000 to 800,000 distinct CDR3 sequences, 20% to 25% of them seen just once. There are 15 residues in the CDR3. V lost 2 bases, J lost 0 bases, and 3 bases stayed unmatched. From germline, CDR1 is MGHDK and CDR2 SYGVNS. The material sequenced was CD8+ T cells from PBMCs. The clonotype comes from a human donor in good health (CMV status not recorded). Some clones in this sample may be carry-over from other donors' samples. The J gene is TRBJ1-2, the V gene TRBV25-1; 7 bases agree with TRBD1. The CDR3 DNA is TGTGCCAGCAGTGAACTTACAGGGGCTAACTATGGCTACACCTTC. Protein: CASSELTGANYGYTF.